The 26 T cell receptor beta chains below were found in one sample sequenced in a study of T cells in localized non-small cell lung cancer. The data were produced by immunoSEQ multiplex PCR, yet TCRdb's version contains in-frame clones alone and is incomplete. In the table there are around 50,000 clones, roughly 85% of which are singletons. The sequences come from peripheral blood, collected before any cancer treatment. The receptor source for this set is a male donor older than 55 with stage III squamous cell lung carcinoma.

The rearrangement links TRBV5-3 to TRBJ1-1, with a possible D match to TRBD1 (5 bases). TRBV5-3 is an ORF, with its function uncertain. V was clipped by 9 bases and J by 1 base, with 13 bases between them. This CDR3 has 13 residues. CDR3 in amino acids: CANDYTGNTEAFF. The CDR3 region has the DNA TGTGCCAATGATTATACAGGGAACACTGAAGCTTTCTTT.

This chain links TRBV2 with TRBJ1-5; D is uncertain. Trimming stripped 1 base from V and 4 bases from J, with 8 bases between. The CDR3 spans 14 residues. Germline V gene lookup returns CDR1 SNHLY and CDR2 FYNNEI. This chain's CDR3 is CASSEDQVNQPQHF. Written as DNA, the CDR3 is TGTGCCAGCAGTGAAGATCAGGTTAATCAGCCCCAGCATTTT. The full variable domain, with the rest looked up from reference TRBV2 and TRBJ1-5, is EPEVTQTPSHQVTQMGQEVILRCVPISNHLYFYWYRQILGQKVEFLVSFYNNEISEKSEIFDDQFSVERPDGSNFTLKIRSTKLEDSAMYFCASSEDQVNQPQHFGDGTRLSIL.

The J gene is TRBJ2-7, the V gene TRBV6-6; 7 nucleotides line up with TRBD2. The CDR3 has 14 amino acids. The V and J ends lost 4 bases and 5 bases, in that order; junction bases with no gene match: 8. Looked up from germline, CDR1 is MNHNY and CDR2 is SVGAGI (reference sequence). CDR3 nucleotide sequence: TGTGCCAGCAGTTGGGGGACTACGATAAACGAGCAGTACTTC. Protein sequence: CASSWGTTINEQYF.

The chain employs TRBV11-2 and TRBJ2-7; 10 bases are shared with TRBD1. The CDR3 covers 14 residues. With V trimmed by 6 bases and J by 3 bases, 5 bases remained unmatched. Germline CDR1 and CDR2: SGHAT and FQNNGV. The CDR3 reads CASRRTGGYYEQYF. DNA of the CDR3: TGTGCCAGCAGAAGGACAGGGGGATACTACGAGCAGTACTTC.

V is TRBV28 and J is TRBJ2-3, with D perhaps TRBD2 (6 bases). This CDR3 comprises 15 residues. V gave up 5 bases and J gave up 1 base, with 13 bases separating them. Germline CDR1 is MDHEN and CDR2 is SYDVKM. The chain's CDR3 is CASSLASAGTDTQYF. CDR3 sequence (DNA): TGTGCCAGCAGTCTAGCTAGCGCAGGCACAGATACGCAGTATTTT.

The gene calls are TRBV30 and TRBJ1-2; D gene ambiguous. V gave up 0 bases and J gave up 3 bases, with 14 bases separating them. CDR1 is GTSNPN and CDR2 is SVGIG in the germline V gene (reference sequence). The CDR3 is 15 residues long. CDR3 loop: CAWSVPGSGDYGYTF. The CDR3 nucleotides are TGTGCCTGGAGTGTACCGGGGTCAGGAGACTATGGCTACACCTTC.

The gene calls are TRBV29-1 and TRBJ2-7; 8 bases are shared with TRBD1. Germline lookup yields CDR1 SQVTM and CDR2 ANQGSEA. J gave up 5 bases and V 5 bases, and 8 bases lay outside the gene matches. This CDR3 comprises 13 residues. CDR3: CSVLTGGAHEQYF. For the CDR3, the DNA is TGCAGCGTTCTAACAGGGGGTGCCCACGAGCAGTACTTC.

The rearrangement links TRBV5-1 to TRBJ2-3, with D possibly being TRBD2 (6 bases). The CDR3 is 15 residues long. Trimming stripped 0 bases from V and 4 bases from J, with 12 bases between. CDR1 is SGHRS and CDR2 is YFSETQ in the germline V gene. The CDR3 loop reads CASSLAEGGPDTQYF. The CDR3 nucleotides read TGCGCCAGCAGCTTGGCCGAGGGAGGCCCAGATACGCAGTATTTT.

The chain combines TRBV6-1 with TRBJ1-2; 7 positions agree with TRBD1. Germline V gives CDR1 MNHNS, CDR2 SASEGT. The CDR3 contains 14 residues. V trimming: 1 base; J trimming: 4 bases; junction bases outside the gene matches: 3. The CDR3 spells CASSEGTGPYGYTF. CDR3 nucleotide sequence: TGTGCCAGCAGTGAAGGGACAGGTCCCTATGGCTACACCTTC.

This chain connects TRBV30 to TRBJ1-3, with D possibly being TRBD1 (6 bases). Germline loops: CDR1 GTSNPN, CDR2 SVGIG (reference sequence). The CDR3 is 15 amino acids. The V and J ends lost 4 bases and 0 bases respectively, with 13 bases between them. This CDR3 is CAWMLPGASGNTIYF. The DNA of the CDR3 is TGTGCCTGGATGCTACCAGGGGCCTCTGGAAACACCATATATTTT.

CDR3 amino acids: CASSHPSSYEQYF. DNA for the CDR3: TGCGCCAGCAGCCACCCTAGCTCCTACGAGCAGTACTTC. The gene calls are TRBV5-1 and TRBJ2-7; D unclear. Trimming removed 4 bases at V and 0 bases at J, with 8 bases between. Germline CDR1 reads SGHRS; CDR2 reads YFSETQ. This CDR3 has 13 amino acids.

The chain employs TRBV9 and TRBJ2-7; 8 bases line up with TRBD1. Germline V CDR1 and CDR2: SGDLS, YYNGEE. The CDR3 spans 14 residues. The V and J ends lost 3 bases and 5 bases, in that order; junction bases with no gene match: 7. CDR3 residues: CASSGRTGQDEQYF. The CDR3 bases are TGTGCCAGCAGCGGTAGGACAGGGCAGGACGAGCAGTACTTC.

There are a few counts of this clone. In DNA form, the CDR3 reads TGTGCCAGCAGCTTAGAAGGGACGGCTAATTCACCCCTCCACTTT. This encodes CASSLEGTANSPLHF. The gene calls are TRBV7-9 and TRBJ1-6, with a possible D match to TRBD1 (5 bases). Between the trimmed V and J ends, which lost 1 base and 6 bases, there was a span of 10 bases. The CDR3 runs to 15 residues. Germline lookup yields CDR1 SEHNR and CDR2 FQNEAQ (reference sequence).

This clone is labeled medium-sized (0.01 to 0.1%). A junction end diverges from the germline sequence, so it may reflect a read error. V gene TRBV29-1 combines with J gene TRBJ2-3, with 9 bases fitting TRBD2. The CDR3 runs 13 residues. Germline CDR1 SQVTM, CDR2 ANQGSEA. The CDR3 nucleotides are TGCAGCGTTGTGAGGACTAGCGACTCTCCCTCGGATTTT. It encodes CSVVRTSDSPSDF.

The genes are TRBV7-6 and TRBJ2-5, with D perhaps TRBD1 or TRBD2 (5 bases each). The germline V gene encodes CDR1 SGHVS and CDR2 FNYEAQ. CDR3 length: 14 residues. With 6 bases removed from V and 4 bases from J, the gap between germline ends came to 15 bases. The DNA for the CDR3 is TGTGCCAGCAGGGGTCGGGACGTCATAGAGACCCAGTACTTC. This translates into CASRGRDVIETQYF.

The chain has TRBV27 and TRBJ1-4, with 10 bases lining up with TRBD1. This CDR3 has 19 amino acids. Germline-derived CDR1 and CDR2 are MNHEY and SMNVEV (reference sequence). V shed 2 bases, J shed 1 base, and the junction held 10 bases outside the gene matches. CDR3 nucleotide sequence: TGTGCCAGCAGTTTAAGACAGGGGGCAGCGAGACTAACTAATGAAAAACTGTTTTTT. It specifies CASSLRQGAARLTNEKLFF.

This chain links TRBV27 with TRBJ2-1; unclear D gene. V lost 3 bases, J lost 2 bases, and 8 bases lay in between. CDR3 size: 14 residues. The V gene's germline CDR1 is MNHEY and CDR2 SMNVEV (reference sequence). The CDR3 is CASSFMRTYNEQFF. The DNA for the CDR3 is TGTGCCAGCAGTTTCATGAGGACCTACAATGAGCAGTTCTTC.

This chain links TRBV7-6 with TRBJ2-7; perhaps D is TRBD1 or TRBD2 (7 bases each). Germline V gives CDR1 SGHVS, CDR2 FNYEAQ. This CDR3 spans 15 amino acids. Trimming took 1 base from V and 6 from J, leaving 16 bases between them. CDR3 nucleotides: TGTGCCAGCAGCTTAGTGGCAGGGGGGGGTGGCGAGCAGTACTTC. Amino acids: CASSLVAGGGGEQYF.

V is TRBV30 and J is TRBJ2-2; 8 positions agree with TRBD1. V was clipped by 8 bases and J by 0 bases; unmatched bases: 5. The CDR3 extends over 14 amino acids. In germline, CDR1 is GTSNPN, CDR2 SVGIG (reference sequence). DNA of the CDR3: TGTGCCAGAGGACAGGGAGCGAACACCGGGGAGCTGTTTTTT. It encodes CARGQGANTGELFF.

The rearrangement uses TRBV5-8 and TRBJ1-1; no clear D. From germline, CDR1 is SGHTS and CDR2 YDEGEE. CDR3 length: 13 amino acids. Trimming pared 5 bases from V and 1 base from J, leaving 9 bases between. CDR3 in DNA: TGTGCCAGCAGTCCCTGGGGGAACACTGAAGCTTTCTTT. Protein sequence: CASSPWGNTEAFF.

V is TRBV5-4 and J is TRBJ2-7; 7 bases are a match to TRBD1. Germline loops: CDR1 SGHNT, CDR2 YYREEE (reference sequence). Trimming took 4 bases from V and 2 from J; bases not matched to a gene: 6. This CDR3 region has 14 residues. The CDR3 nucleotides read TGTGCCAGCAGCGACAGGGTGGGACCCTACGAGCAGTACTTC. This codes for CASSDRVGPYEQYF.

The table lists this clone with a count of one. CDR3 sequence: CASSTGFSNQPQHF. The CDR3 DNA sequence: TGTGCCAGTAGTACGGGATTTAGCAATCAGCCCCAGCATTTT. The J gene is TRBJ1-5, the V gene TRBV19; D unresolved. The V gene's germline CDR1 is LNHDA and CDR2 SQIVND (reference sequence). CDR3 length equals 14 residues. V lost 4 bases, J lost 0 bases, and 7 bases lay in between.

There are a few counts of this clone. V usage is TRBV28 and J usage is TRBJ1-2; D unclear. V was pared by 2 bases and J by 11 bases, with 12 bases between. Per the germline V gene, CDR1 is MDHEN and CDR2 is SYDVKM. The CDR3 has 12 residues. The CDR3 DNA reads as TGTGCCAGCAGTTTAAGCGTGACGGGTTACACCTTC. Translated: CASSLSVTGYTF.

CDR3 protein: CASSALLVVGNYNEQFF. The CDR3, as DNA: TGTGCCAGCAGTGCCCTTCTGGTCGTGGGCAATTACAATGAGCAGTTCTTC. The chain carries TRBV2 and TRBJ2-1; D gene ambiguous. The germline V gene encodes CDR1 SNHLY and CDR2 FYNNEI. This CDR3 has 17 amino acids. V was shortened by 4 bases and J by 4 bases, with 20 bases between the two germline ends.

This clone has only one observation. The V and J genes are TRBV9 and TRBJ2-2; 8 bases map to TRBD2. The J segment lost 4 bases and the V segment lost 1 base, leaving 6 bases of the junction unmatched. CDR3 length: 16 residues. From germline, CDR1 is SGDLS and CDR2 YYNGEE. The CDR3 region has the DNA TGTGCCAGCAGCGTAAGTCTCGGGAGGGGCACCGGGGAGCTGTTTTTT. It specifies CASSVSLGRGTGELFF.

The rearrangement links TRBV14 to TRBJ2-7; a possible D gene is TRBD1 (6 bases). Trimming took off 3 bases at V and 3 bases at J, with 24 bases between the two ends. The CDR3 has 18 residues. Germline-derived CDR1 and CDR2 are SGHDN and FVKESK. CDR3 sequence: CASSQDSYVAGPFYEQYF. The CDR3 nucleotides are TGTGCCAGCAGCCAGGACAGTTACGTCGCCGGGCCATTCTACGAGCAGTACTTC. Filled out from reference TRBV14 and TRBJ2-7, the complete variable domain reads EAGVTQFPSHSVIEKGQTVTLRCDPISGHDNLYWYRRVMGKEIKFLLHFVKESKQDESGMPNNRFLAERTGGTYSTLKVQPAELEDSGVYFCASSQDSYVAGPFYEQYFGPGTRLTVT.